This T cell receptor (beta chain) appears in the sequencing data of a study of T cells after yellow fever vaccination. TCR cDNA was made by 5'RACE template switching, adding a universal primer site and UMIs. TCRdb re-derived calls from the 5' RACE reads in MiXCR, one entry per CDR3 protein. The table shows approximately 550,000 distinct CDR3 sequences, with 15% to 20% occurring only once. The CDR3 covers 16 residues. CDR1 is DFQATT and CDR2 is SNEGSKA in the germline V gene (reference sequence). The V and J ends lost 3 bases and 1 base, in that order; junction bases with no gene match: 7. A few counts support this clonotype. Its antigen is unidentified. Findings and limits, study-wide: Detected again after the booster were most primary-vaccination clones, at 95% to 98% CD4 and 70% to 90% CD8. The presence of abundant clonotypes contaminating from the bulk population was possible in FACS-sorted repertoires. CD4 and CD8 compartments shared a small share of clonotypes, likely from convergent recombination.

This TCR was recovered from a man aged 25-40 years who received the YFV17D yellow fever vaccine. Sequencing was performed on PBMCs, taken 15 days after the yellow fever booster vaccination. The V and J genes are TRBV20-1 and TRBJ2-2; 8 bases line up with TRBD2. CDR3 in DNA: TGCAGTGCTAGTTCGTTGCGGGAGGTGAACACCGGGGAGCTGTTTTTT. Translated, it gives CSASSLREVNTGELFF.